This T cell receptor (beta chain) was documented in a study of beta chain features in type 1 diabetes listed by TCRdb under 2018. Looking at the study overall: Mean age, gender distribution, total cell number and subset yield were not different between patients and healthy donors. A total of about 100 million sorted cells were examined across all samples, and RNA yield correlated strongly with the number of cells per subset. In the study, recently diagnosed type 1 diabetes patients and matched healthy donors were compared on the TCRB repertoires of their sorted circulating CD4+ T cell subsets. Naive and central memory subsets were obtained from all 30 or so donors, but regulatory and stem cell-like memory subsets were isolated from only 8 patients and roughly eight healthy donors. The research as a whole found: Because cDNA rather than genomic DNA was sequenced, highly expressing activated cells could have been over-represented, although no difference in activation and CD3 levels was found between groups. Because the HLA sub-analyses included only small numbers of individuals, any influence of HLA type on TCRB rearrangement was left unresolved. At VDJ recombination sites, patients with type 1 diabetes made fewer insertions and deleted more nucleotides, a pattern implying thymic rearrangement abnormalities. In all four CD4+ subsets, TCRB CDR3 length was moderately but significantly shorter in type 1 diabetes patients. Naive, central memory and regulatory TCRB repertoires appeared more similar among patients than among healthy donors. PCR might favor shorter templates, but patient and control samples were amplified and corrected together, so any skew would affect both groups equally.

The entire isolated RNA was reverse transcribed using the High Capacity cDNA Reverse Transcription Kit, and thus expressed TCRB transcripts were sequenced. Deep immunoSEQ sequencing was applied to naive, central memory and regulatory T cell samples, giving an average of roughly 3.6 million total reads per sample. Sorted cells were lysed in RLT buffer and RNA was extracted with DNase-treated RNeasy Micro or Mini kits, depending on cell number. To prevent cross-contamination, every cell subset was processed on its own, while patient and healthy donor samples were processed together. TCRB sequences were amplified from cDNA with the immunoSEQ multiplex PCR, producing 87-bp fragments spanning the CDR3 region. Sequencing of the amplicons was done on the Illumina HiSeq platform. Processing in the source paper ran as follows. Synthetic template baselines were used to correct PCR bias computationally, reads within Hamming distance 2 were collapsed, and singletons that could not be merged were discarded. Reads were aligned against IMGT so that V, D and J genes, CDR3 length and insertions or deletions at six rearrangement sites could be assigned. Clonotype counts were normalized to sorted cell number within each subset before computing true diversity and Gini coefficients with the tcR R package. Repertoire sharing was quantified using the overlap coefficient calculated on TCRB nucleotide sequences. As a proxy for the pre-selection repertoire, out-of-frame TCRB sequences from naive cells were analyzed. TCRdb retrieved this table from immuneACCESS and kept in-frame rearrangements only. Not all clones are present; in checked studies, unresolved V genes account for under half, and no reason is known for the remainder. Clone size and the V and J calls come from that table; the DNA yielded D and trimming. Across this sample there are 400,000 to 550,000 clones, with roughly 11% seen only once. The ten largest account for approximately 0.045% of the sample.

The germline V gene supplies CDR1 MGHDK and CDR2 SYGVNS. A distance of 12 bases separates the germline ends of V and J, which lose 1 base and 2 bases respectively. The CDR3 has 16 amino acids, counting the end cysteine and phenylalanine. Kept here is only the CDR3 DNA, which spans 48 bases and is read in frame from base 1. Each donor gave one peripheral blood draw, averaging approximately 110 mL, which was collected into heparinised tubes. A BD FACSAria II was used to sort naive, central memory, regulatory and stem cell-like memory CD4+ T cells with a panel that included CD45RO, CCR7, CD25, CD127, CD95 and CD27. A purity above 98% was achieved for all sorted populations. PBMCs were separated immediately by Lymphoprep density gradient centrifugation and were stained directly, without being cultured. To minimize batch effects, samples were stained and sorted in pairs, one healthy donor with one patient per experiment.

Turning to this clone: The target of this receptor is not known. Base-call qualities are not available, and no considerably larger clone is one nucleotide away.

The chain is encoded by TRBV25-1 joined to TRBJ1-3, with the identity of the D gene unclear. The sequencing sample was made of naive CD4+ T cells from blood. Interpreted using the paper, the cell subset or site label stands for: true naive CD4+ T cells. This clonotype was obtained from a woman younger than 30 in good health. In nucleotide form, the sequence is TGTGCCAGCAGTGAATGGATAGGCTCGGCTGGAAACACCATATATTTT. It translates as CASSEWIGSAGNTIYF.